Presented here are 18 T cell receptor beta chains from one specimen sequenced in a study of T cells after yellow fever vaccination. One entry per CDR3 protein, called by TCRdb with MiXCR from the 5' RACE reads. The sample records 450,000 to 650,000 distinct CDR3 sequences, roughly 14% being singletons. The input for sequencing was PBMCs, taken on the day of the yellow fever booster vaccination. The receptors were sampled from a man aged 25 to 40 who received the YFV17D yellow fever vaccine.

This clonotype was counted only a few times. This sequence joins TRBV11-2 and TRBJ2-1, with 9 bases identical to TRBD2. J lost 3 bases, V lost 4 bases, and 7 bases had no gene match. Germline CDR1 is SGHAT and CDR2 is FQNNGV. This CDR3 has 16 residues. The CDR3 nucleotides are TGTGCCAGCAGCTCCCGGACTAGCGCTTACTACAATGAGCAGTTCTTC. Its translation: CASSSRTSAYYNEQFF. The entire variable domain, with the rest obtained from reference TRBV11-2 and TRBJ2-1, is as follows: EAGVAQSPRYKIIEKRQSVAFWCNPISGHATLYWYQQILGQGPKLLIQFQNNGVVDDSQLPKDRFSAERLKGVDSTLKIQPAKLEDSAVYLCASSSRTSAYYNEQFFGPGTRLTVL.

This clonotype appeared a few times. CDR3 sequence: CASSFSGTSGSYNEQFF. CDR3 nucleotide sequence: TGTGCCAGCAGCTTCTCCGGGACTAGCGGGAGTTACAATGAGCAGTTCTTC. This sequence joins TRBV7-2 and TRBJ2-1; TRBD2 agrees at 14 bases. CDR1 and CDR2 from the germline V gene are SGHTA and FQGNSA. J lost 4 bases, V lost 3 bases, and 5 bases had no gene match. There are 17 residues in the CDR3.

This chain joins TRBV7-2 and TRBJ2-7, with D maybe TRBD1 (6 bases). The CDR3 is made up of 15 amino acids. V was trimmed by 3 bases and J by 2 bases, leaving 14 bases between them. Germline CDR1 reads SGHTA; CDR2 reads FQGNSA. The CDR3 nucleotides read TGTGCCAGCAGCTTCAGGGGCATACTAACCTACGAGCAGTACTTC. It yields the protein CASSFRGILTYEQYF.

At least ten counts were recorded for this clonotype. The chain uses TRBV7-9 and TRBJ2-7; D is ambiguous. CDR1 is SEHNR and CDR2 is FQNEAQ in the germline V gene (reference sequence). Trimming stripped 2 bases from V and 7 bases from J, with 12 bases between. The CDR3 length is 13 residues. The CDR3 DNA is TGTGCCAGCAGCTTAATCGATTACGGGGAGCAGTACTTC. Translating gives CASSLIDYGEQYF.

This clonotype was detected only a few times. The J gene is TRBJ1-5, the V gene TRBV7-2; D remains ambiguous. The V end lost 1 base, the J end lost 4 bases, and 11 bases lay between the germline ends. The CDR3 runs to 15 residues. Germline V gene data show CDR1 as SGHTA and CDR2 as FQGNSA. The CDR3 spells CASSLGVRGNQPQHF. The DNA of the CDR3 is TGTGCCAGCAGCTTAGGGGTCCGAGGAAATCAGCCCCAGCATTTT.

The chain couples TRBV11-2 to TRBJ1-6; 7 bases map to TRBD1. The germline V gene encodes CDR1 SGHAT and CDR2 FQNNGV. V shed 3 bases, J shed 7 bases, and the junction held 9 bases outside the gene matches. CDR3 size: 16 residues. The chain's CDR3 is CASSFHSGTENSPLHF. The CDR3 bases are TGTGCCAGCAGCTTTCACTCCGGGACAGAGAATTCACCCCTCCACTTT.

The chain joins TRBV27 to TRBJ2-1, with D unclear. Germline V gene sequence: CDR1 MNHEY, CDR2 SMNVEV (reference sequence). This CDR3 is 14 amino acids long. V was clipped by 7 bases and J by 10 bases, with 20 bases between them. The CDR3 sequence: CASTPRRPPSEQFF. DNA for the CDR3: TGTGCCAGCACCCCCCGCCGGCCCCCCAGCGAGCAGTTCTTC.

This clonotype was detected only a few times. The V and J genes are TRBV12-3 or TRBV12-4 and TRBJ2-7, with 11 nucleotides matching TRBD2. V was clipped by 6 bases and J by 3 bases; unmatched bases: 7. The CDR3 consists of 15 residues. For the CDR3, the DNA is TGTGCCAGCAGAGCCGGACTAGCGGGTGACTACGAGCAGTACTTC. It yields the protein CASRAGLAGDYEQYF.

This clonotype has only a few counts. The rearrangement joins TRBV7-2 to TRBJ2-3, with TRBD2 matching over 8 bases. The V gene end was trimmed by 5 bases and the J gene end by 1 base; junction bases not matched to a gene: 8. The germline gives CDR1 SGHTA, CDR2 FQGNSA. The CDR3 totals 16 residues. CDR3 DNA: TGTGCCAGCAGCGCCCAACCGGGACTAGGCACAGATACGCAGTATTTT. The encoded protein is CASSAQPGLGTDTQYF.

V and J are TRBV24-1 and TRBJ2-3; TRBD1 aligns across 10 bases. The junction had 6 bases not matched to a gene; V was cut back by 5 bases and J by 5 bases. CDR1 KGHDR and CDR2 SFDVKD come from the germline V gene. The CDR3 is 15 residues long. This CDR3 reads CATSARQGAQDTQYF. The CDR3 DNA reads TGTGCCACCAGTGCCCGACAGGGGGCTCAAGATACGCAGTATTTT.

The V gene is TRBV7-8, the J gene TRBJ2-3; weak D call: TRBD2 (5 bases). The CDR3 is made up of 17 amino acids. The V end lost 1 base, the J end lost 2 bases, and 16 bases lay between the germline ends. Germline loops: CDR1 SGHVS, CDR2 FQNEAQ. The DNA of the CDR3 is TGTGCCAGCAGCTTAGGAGAGGGCTCGGACGACACAGATACGCAGTATTTT. It encodes CASSLGEGSDDTDTQYF.

This clonotype occurred a few times. The chain joins TRBV7-2 to TRBJ2-1; 13 nucleotides align to TRBD2. Germline V gene data show CDR1 as SGHTA and CDR2 as FQGNSA. The CDR3 covers 14 residues. V lost 3 bases to trimming and J lost 11 bases; unmatched junction nucleotides: 4. DNA for the CDR3: TGTGCCAGCAGCTTCAGGACTAGCGGGAGCAAGCAGTTCTTC. Residues: CASSFRTSGSKQFF.

The J gene is TRBJ2-3, the V gene TRBV5-4, with D possibly matching TRBD1 (5 bases). Germline V gene sequence: CDR1 SGHNT, CDR2 YYREEE (reference sequence). With 0 bases removed from V and 6 bases from J, the gap between germline ends came to 11 bases. The CDR3 is made up of 14 amino acids. The CDR3, as DNA: TGTGCCAGCAGCTTGGCCAATGGGGCGGATACGCAGTATTTT. Encoded protein: CASSLANGADTQYF.

A few counts support this clonotype. This chain uses TRBV20-1 with TRBJ1-2; TRBD1 aligns across 10 bases. This CDR3 contains 13 residues. The germline V gene encodes CDR1 DFQATT and CDR2 SNEGSKA (reference sequence). The V segment lost 3 bases and the J segment 6 bases; nucleotides outside the gene matches: 4. This chain's CDR3 is CSASDRGLDGYTF. Here the CDR3 DNA reads TGCAGTGCTAGCGACAGGGGGCTAGATGGCTACACCTTC.

V usage is TRBV7-8 and J usage is TRBJ2-1; 10 positions agree with TRBD2. Germline lookup yields CDR1 SGHVS and CDR2 FQNEAQ. V was pared by 1 base and J by 11 bases, with 11 bases of the junction left unmatched. CDR3 length equals 16 residues. The CDR3 is CASSLEGLAGVRKQFF. CDR3 sequence (DNA): TGTGCCAGCAGCTTAGAAGGTCTAGCGGGAGTACGGAAGCAGTTCTTC.

The V gene is TRBV3-1, the J gene TRBJ2-7; a weak D match, TRBD1 (5 bases). Germline-derived CDR1 and CDR2 are LGHDT and YNNKEL (reference sequence). CDR3 length equals 14 residues. Trimming took off 1 base at V and 4 bases at J, with 11 bases between the two ends. The CDR3 here is CASSQGVRVYEQYF. The CDR3 bases are TGTGCCAGCAGCCAAGGAGTCAGGGTGTACGAGCAGTACTTC.

This clonotype was counted a few times. The chain is built from TRBV12-3 or TRBV12-4 and TRBJ2-1; perhaps TRBD1 as D (6 bases). V was shortened by 6 bases and J by 5 bases, with 11 bases between the two germline ends. The CDR3 runs to 13 residues. CDR3 protein: CASRPAGDNEQFF. CDR3 bases: TGTGCCAGCAGACCTGCAGGGGACAATGAGCAGTTCTTC.

This clonotype was recorded at least ten times. The chain links TRBV5-1 to TRBJ2-7, with TRBD1 as a possible D gene (5 bases). Germline CDR1 is SGHRS and CDR2 is YFSETQ. The CDR3 sequence is 16 residues long. V lost 3 bases, J lost 1 base, and 17 bases lay in between. This CDR3 reads CASSSADSRSSYEQYF. The CDR3 region has the DNA TGCGCCAGCAGCTCGGCAGACAGTAGATCTTCCTACGAGCAGTACTTC.